This paragraph covers one T cell receptor (beta chain) sequence. Antigen: not known. The PCR was carried out with 60 Vbeta primers and 13 Jbeta primers. Profiling relied on immunoSEQ multiplex PCR, and the TCRdb table lists in-frame clones only, not all of them. The table includes about 160,000 clones, roughly 79% detected once. The data derive from a study of cytomegalovirus exposure and HLA in healthy donors. Study-wide context: Within the Caucasian-associated ancestry cluster were roughly 79% of the roughly 360 genotyped donors.

Every donor was a healthy person donating bone marrow. The CDR3 is made up of 16 amino acids. Looked up from germline, CDR1 is SGDLS and CDR2 is YYNGEE. Germline trimming cut 3 bases from V and 7 bases from J; bases unmatched to any gene: 10. General study points: Earlier analysis yielded a pattern in which most TCR beta V segments were productive about 90% or about 30% of the time. Associated with HLA alleles at 0.05 false discovery rate in a later analysis were 16,951 TCR beta sequences.

The sequenced sample consisted of PBMCs. The TCR originated in a woman aged 50 to 60 in good health and CMV-seropositive. The chain uses TRBV9 and TRBJ2-5; 12 bases align to TRBD2. This CDR3 reads CASSETSGGAGLTQYF. CDR3 DNA sequence: TGTGCCAGCAGCGAGACTAGCGGGGGTGCAGGGTTGACCCAGTACTTC.